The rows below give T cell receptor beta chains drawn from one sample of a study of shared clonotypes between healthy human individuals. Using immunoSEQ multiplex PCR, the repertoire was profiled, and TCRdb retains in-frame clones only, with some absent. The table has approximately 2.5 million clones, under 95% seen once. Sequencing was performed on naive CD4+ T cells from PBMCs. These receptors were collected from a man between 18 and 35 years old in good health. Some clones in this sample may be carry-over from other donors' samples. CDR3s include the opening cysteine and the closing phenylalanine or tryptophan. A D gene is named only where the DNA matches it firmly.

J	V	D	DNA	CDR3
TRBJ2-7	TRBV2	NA	TGTGCCAGCAGTGCGGGTCCTTACGAGCAGTACTTC	CASSAGPYEQYF
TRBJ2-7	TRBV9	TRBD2	TGTGCCAGCAGCGTAGCGGTGAGCGGGGCGGGAGTAGACGAGCAGTACTTC	CASSVAVSGAGVDEQYF
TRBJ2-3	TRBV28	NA	TGTGCCAGCACCGTGGGCCAGTCTAGCACAGATACGCAGTATTTT	CASTVGQSSTDTQYF
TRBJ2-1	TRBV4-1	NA	TGCGCCAGCAGCTCCGGGACAAACTCCTACAATGAGCAGTTCTTC	CASSSGTNSYNEQFF
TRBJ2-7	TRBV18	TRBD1	TGTGCCAGCTCACCCTCCGGGACAGGGTTAAATGAGCAGTACTTC	CASSPSGTGLNEQYF
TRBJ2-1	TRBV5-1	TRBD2	TGCGCCAGCAGCCCGCCGGGACTACACAATGAGCAGTTCTTC	CASSPPGLHNEQFF
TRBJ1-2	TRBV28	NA	TGTGCCAGCACCAACAACGGGGAGCCTTTCTATGGCTACACCTTC	CASTNNGEPFYGYTF
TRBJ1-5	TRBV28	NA	TGTGCCAGCAGTCTAGGGGGAAGAAGCAATCAGCCCCAGCATTTT	CASSLGGRSNQPQHF
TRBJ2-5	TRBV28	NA	TGTGCCAGCAGTGAAGGGACACCCCGGGAGACCCAGTACTTC	CASSEGTPRETQYF
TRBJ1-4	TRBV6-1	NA	TGTGCCAGCAGTGAATGGGGAACCAACGAAAAACTGTTTTTT	CASSEWGTNEKLFF
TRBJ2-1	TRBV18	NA	TGTGCCAGCTCACCCGGACGGGGGCAGTTCTTC	CASSPGRGQFF